The rows below give T cell receptor beta chains drawn from one sample of a study of cytomegalovirus exposure and HLA in healthy donors. Produced via immunoSEQ multiplex PCR; TCRdb's table is partial and in-frame only. The top ten clones hold roughly 14% of a sample with roughly 98,000 clones, roughly 79% of them seen once. Sequencing was carried out using PBMCs. The receptors originated from a woman in her sixties or seventies in good health and CMV-seropositive. The CDR3 runs from the conserved cysteine through the conserved F or W. A D gene is named only where the DNA matches it firmly. Part of the rows lack a size; the others show once, few, many or a class for expanded clones.

clone_size | j_call | d_call | v_call | cdr3_aa | cdr3_nt
once | TRBJ1-3 | NA | TRBV18 | CASSPAGNTIYF | TGTGCCAGCTCACCAGCGGGAAACACCATATATTTT
NA | TRBJ2-3 | NA | TRBV30 | CAWESGRTDTQYF | TGTGCCTGGGAGAGCGGTCGCACAGATACGCAGTATTTT
NA | TRBJ2-1 | TRBD2 | TRBV19 | CASKKTSGPNEQFF | TGTGCCAGTAAAAAAACTAGCGGACCCAATGAGCAGTTCTTC
NA | TRBJ1-1 | NA | TRBV27 | CASSLRVQGGNTEAFF | TGTGCCAGCAGTTTAAGAGTGCAGGGCGGGAACACTGAAGCTTTCTTT
NA | TRBJ1-3 | TRBD1 | TRBV2 | CASSVAPGQGINTIYF | TGTGCCAGCAGTGTAGCTCCGGGACAGGGAATAAACACCATATATTTT
NA | TRBJ2-5 | NA | TRBV11-2 | CASSLDLRWETQYF | TGTGCCAGCAGCTTAGACTTGCGCTGGGAGACCCAGTACTTC
few | TRBJ1-5 | NA | TRBV28 | CASSLSGTIVNQPQHF | TGTGCCAGCAGTTTGTCCGGGACAATTGTCAATCAGCCCCAGCATTTT
NA | TRBJ2-7 | NA | TRBV28 | CASSIAGSPYEQYF | TGTGCCAGCAGTATCGCAGGGTCTCCCTACGAGCAGTACTTC
NA | TRBJ1-5 | TRBD1 | TRBV6-5 | CASSRRQGIQPQHF | TGTGCCAGCAGCCGCAGACAGGGGATTCAGCCCCAGCATTTT
NA | TRBJ2-5 | NA | TRBV7-9 | CASSSGLNRWAQYF | TGTGCCAGCAGCTCGGGACTTAACAGGTGGGCCCAGTACTTC
few | TRBJ2-2 | TRBD2 | TRBV7-8 | CASRILAGGTGELFF | TGTGCCAGCAGGATACTAGCGGGGGGCACCGGGGAGCTGTTTTTT
NA | TRBJ2-1 | TRBD2 | TRBV7-6 | CASSRSGTTYNEQFF | TGTGCCAGCAGTCGTTCCGGGACTACCTACAATGAGCAGTTCTTC
NA | TRBJ1-3 | NA | TRBV25-1 | CASSGQSGNTIYF | TGTGCCAGCAGTGGACAATCTGGAAACACCATATATTTT
few | TRBJ1-4 | NA | TRBV6-1 | CASSKGPQGAPNEKLFF | TGTGCCAGCAGTAAAGGGCCCCAGGGTGCACCTAATGAAAAACTGTTTTTT
NA | TRBJ2-6 | NA | TRBV28 | CASSSRARVGGANVLTF | TGTGCCAGCAGTTCGAGGGCCAGAGTAGGTGGGGCCAACGTCCTGACTTTC
once | TRBJ1-4 | NA | TRBV19 | CASSEWGGLNEKLFF | TGTGCCAGTAGCGAGTGGGGAGGATTAAATGAAAAACTGTTTTTT
few | TRBJ1-3 | NA | TRBV7-2 | CASRIQGTSGNTIYF | TGTGCCAGCAGAATACAGGGTACTTCTGGAAACACCATATATTTT
few | TRBJ2-5 | TRBD2 | TRBV25-1 | CASSEVAGGGETQYF | TGTGCCAGCAGTGAGGTGGCGGGAGGAGGTGAGACCCAGTACTTC
NA | TRBJ1-1 | NA | TRBV5-1 | CASSLENRASAEAFF | TGCGCCAGCAGCTTGGAAAACAGGGCAAGCGCTGAAGCTTTCTTT
NA | TRBJ2-7 | TRBD1 | TRBV7-9 | CASSSRQGPTSYEQYF | TGTGCCAGCAGCTCGCGACAGGGGCCCACCTCCTACGAGCAGTACTTC
NA | TRBJ1-3 | NA | TRBV27 | CASSGSQAGNTIYF | TGTGCCAGCAGTGGGTCTCAGGCAGGAAACACCATATATTTT
NA | TRBJ2-1 | NA | TRBV7-8 | CASSFSARGEQFF | TGTGCCAGCAGCTTTTCGGCGCGCGGTGAGCAGTTCTTC
NA | TRBJ1-5 | NA | TRBV6-6 | CASTQSNQPQHF | TGTGCCAGCACCCAGAGCAATCAGCCCCAGCATTTT
NA | TRBJ2-7 | TRBD2 | TRBV11-2 | CASSPTSGLSYEQYF | TGTGCCAGCAGCCCGACTAGCGGGCTATCCTACGAGCAGTACTTC
NA | TRBJ2-3 | NA | TRBV5-1 | CASSFEGLDTQYF | TGCGCCAGCAGCTTTGAGGGTTTGGATACGCAGTATTTT
NA | TRBJ2-7 | NA | TRBV10-1 | CASSESLGGSYEQYF | TGCGCCAGCAGTGAGTCCCTCGGAGGGTCCTACGAGCAGTACTTC
NA | TRBJ1-2 | TRBD1 | TRBV5-1 | CASSRGGQGDGYTF | TGCGCCAGCAGCCGGGGGGGACAGGGTGACGGCTACACCTTC
NA | TRBJ1-2 | NA | TRBV18 | CASSPNRETYGYTF | TGTGCCAGCTCACCAAACAGGGAGACCTATGGCTACACCTTC
medium-sized | TRBJ2-1 | TRBD1 | TRBV10-1 | CASSDYGQGALGFYNEQFF | TGCGCCAGCAGTGACTATGGACAGGGGGCGTTAGGATTCTACAATGAGCAGTTCTTC
few | TRBJ1-2 | TRBD1 | TRBV10-3 | CASLSGTEEYGYTF | TGTGCCTCACTATCCGGGACAGAAGAATATGGCTACACCTTC
NA | TRBJ2-2 | NA | TRBV19 | CASSIDYGVTGELFF | TGTGCCAGTAGTATAGACTACGGGGTCACCGGGGAGCTGTTTTTT
NA | TRBJ2-4 | TRBD2 | TRBV19 | CASRSGLAGHDRIQYF | TGTGCCAGTAGAAGCGGGCTAGCGGGCCACGACAGGATTCAGTACTTC
NA | TRBJ2-7 | NA | TRBV11-2 | CASSLAQDYEQYF | TGTGCCAGCAGCTTAGCACAGGACTACGAGCAGTACTTC
NA | TRBJ1-1 | NA | TRBV27 | CASSLEGGGEAFF | TGTGCCAGCAGTTTGGAAGGGGGTGGTGAAGCTTTCTTT
NA | TRBJ1-2 | NA | TRBV28 | CASSLPGGVDYGYTF | TGTGCCAGCAGCCTCCCGGGGGGCGTGGACTATGGCTACACCTTC